Listed below are T cell receptor beta chains from one sample, sequenced in a study of shared clonotypes between healthy human individuals. Generated by immunoSEQ multiplex PCR, the TCRdb table keeps only in-frame clones and is missing some. This sample yields some 2.1 million clones, of which approximately 95% are seen a single time; 0.1% to 0.15% belongs to the top ten. Sequencing input: naive CD4+ T cells sorted from blood. These receptors all come from a man younger than 30 in good health. Each CDR3 is given with its conserved first and last residue. D genes are given only for firm matches. A clone size is listed for some rows: how often the clone was seen (once, few, many), or a class if it is expanded.

-,14,-,TRBV5-1,TRBJ1-4,CASSLDGLNEKLFF,TGCGCCAGCAGCTTGGACGGTCTTAATGAAAAACTGTTTTTT
-,16,TRBD2,TRBV28,TRBJ2-2,CASSGRASGRVAELFF,TGTGCCAGCTCGGGGAGGGCTAGCGGGAGAGTAGCGGAGCTGTTTTTT
-,14,TRBD2,TRBV29-1,TRBJ2-5,CSVDSRTRQETQYF,TGCAGCGTTGATTCCAGGACTAGACAAGAGACCCAGTACTTC
-,15,TRBD1,TRBV2,TRBJ1-5,CASSADRASNQPQHF,TGTGCCAGCAGCGCGGACAGGGCTAGCAATCAGCCCCAGCATTTT
once,14,TRBD1,TRBV7-8,TRBJ2-7,CASSSSGTGSEQYF,TGTGCCAGCAGCTCTTCCGGGACAGGGAGTGAGCAGTACTTC
-,13,TRBD1,TRBV6-1,TRBJ1-4,CASSVQGGEKLFF,TGTGCCAGCAGTGTTCAGGGGGGCGAAAAACTGTTTTTT
-,15,-,TRBV27,TRBJ2-7,CASSLLQGNSYEQYF,TGTGCCAGCAGTTTATTACAGGGTAACTCCTACGAGCAGTACTTC
-,16,TRBD1,TRBV18,TRBJ2-7,CASSPQPGQGAGEQYF,TGTGCCAGCTCACCACAGCCGGGACAGGGAGCTGGCGAGCAGTACTTC
-,15,-,TRBV18,TRBJ2-2,CASSFTSFSTGELFF,TGTGCCAGCTCATTCACTAGCTTCAGCACCGGGGAGCTGTTTTTT
-,15,-,TRBV5-5,TRBJ1-5,CASSLLAGGNQPQHF,TGTGCCAGCAGCTTGCTGGCAGGCGGAAATCAGCCCCAGCATTTT
-,12,-,TRBV6-5,TRBJ2-7,CASSSPGSEQYF,TGTGCCAGCAGTTCCCCAGGATCCGAGCAGTACTTC
-,13,-,TRBV28,TRBJ2-7,CASSLGQGGEQYF,TGTGCCAGCAGTTTGGGGCAGGGAGGCGAGCAGTACTTC
-,14,-,TRBV18,TRBJ2-3,CASSPGGGTDTQYF,TGTGCCAGCTCACCAGGGGGCGGCACAGATACGCAGTATTTT
-,16,-,TRBV28,TRBJ2-1,CASSLTATVSYNEQFF,TGTGCCAGCAGCCTCACAGCGACTGTGTCCTACAATGAGCAGTTCTTC
-,18,TRBD1,TRBV28,TRBJ1-4,CASSLYQTGTATNEKLFF,TGTGCCAGCAGTTTGTACCAGACAGGGACTGCAACTAATGAAAAACTGTTTTTT
once,15,-,TRBV18,TRBJ2-3,CASSPRIQGPDTQYF,TGTGCCAGCTCACCACGGATCCAGGGGCCAGATACGCAGTATTTT
once,15,TRBD1,TRBV5-1,TRBJ2-7,CASSFGTGNFYEQYF,TGCGCCAGCAGCTTCGGGACAGGGAATTTCTACGAGCAGTACTTC
-,13,-,TRBV29-1,TRBJ2-7,CSVFGQGLGEQYF,TGCAGCGTTTTCGGTCAGGGGCTGGGTGAGCAGTACTTC
-,12,TRBD2,TRBV5-1,TRBJ2-7,CASSFDGREQYF,TGCGCCAGCAGCTTTGACGGGAGGGAGCAGTACTTC
-,18,-,TRBV4-3,TRBJ2-1,CASSQQLDWGSSYNEQFF,TGCGCCAGCAGCCAACAACTGGACTGGGGAAGCTCCTACAATGAGCAGTTCTTC
-,14,-,TRBV7-2,TRBJ1-5,CASSRPEGNQPQHF,TGTGCCAGCAGTCGACCGGAGGGCAATCAGCCCCAGCATTTT
-,17,TRBD1,TRBV10-3,TRBJ2-3,CAISESTGTGGGDTQYF,TGTGCCATCAGTGAGTCGACCGGGACAGGGGGTGGAGATACGCAGTATTTT
-,14,TRBD1,TRBV30,TRBJ1-6,CAWSVGTGDSPLHF,TGTGCCTGGAGCGTCGGGACAGGGGACTCACCCCTCCACTTT
-,15,-,TRBV6-1,TRBJ1-6,CASNTVSTYNSPLHF,TGTGCCAGCAACACCGTGTCAACCTATAATTCACCCCTCCACTTT
-,14,-,TRBV7-9,TRBJ1-6,CASSTEGLASPLHF,TGTGCCAGCAGCACCGAGGGGCTCGCTTCACCCCTCCACTTT
once,14,-,TRBV6-1,TRBJ1-1,CASSDGTRTTEAFF,TGTGCCAGCAGTGATGGTACCAGAACCACTGAAGCTTTCTTT
once,14,-,TRBV25-1,TRBJ1-6,CATQGREGGSPLHF,TGTGCCACACAGGGCCGAGAGGGAGGGTCACCCCTCCACTTT
-,14,-,TRBV25-1,TRBJ1-1,CASTRTGVNTEAFF,TGTGCCAGCACACGAACCGGGGTTAACACTGAAGCTTTCTTT
-,14,-,TRBV5-4,TRBJ2-5,CASSLDTFTETQYF,TGTGCCAGCAGCTTGGACACCTTTACGGAGACCCAGTACTTC
-,11,-,TRBV23-1,TRBJ2-7,CAGGKSYEQYF,TGCGCGGGGGGTAAATCCTACGAGCAGTACTTC
-,15,TRBD1,TRBV10-3,TRBJ2-1,CAIRQDRGSYNEQFF,TGTGCCATCAGGCAAGACAGGGGGTCGTACAATGAGCAGTTCTTC
-,16,-,TRBV19,TRBJ2-7,CASSIRGPTGSYEQYF,TGTGCCAGTAGTATACGGGGGCCGACAGGCTCCTACGAGCAGTACTTC
-,16,TRBD1,TRBV28,TRBJ2-7,CASSLGRRTGGHEQYF,TGTGCCAGCAGTTTAGGAAGGAGGACAGGTGGCCACGAGCAGTACTTC
-,14,-,TRBV7-9,TRBJ1-1,CASSPDTLNTEAFF,TGTGCCAGCAGCCCAGACACCTTGAACACTGAAGCTTTCTTT
once,14,-,TRBV5-4,TRBJ1-5,CAGRSGGIGQPQHF,TGTGCCGGCCGCTCGGGGGGAATAGGACAGCCCCAGCATTTT
-,13,-,TRBV6-1,TRBJ1-2,CASSIQEIYGYTF,TGTGCCAGCAGTATACAAGAAATCTATGGCTACACCTTC